This T cell receptor (beta chain) derives from a study of cytomegalovirus exposure and HLA in healthy donors. The protocol was immunoSEQ multiplex PCR, while the TCRdb copy is restricted to in-frame clones and leaves out a portion. The data show 120,000 to 150,000 clones, 88% seen once. In the case of this clone: Its cognate antigen is unknown.

Study-wide results and limits: Researchers counted around 170 TCR beta chains as cytomegalovirus-associated. In the roughly 130 validation repertoires, a later analysis found that first-cohort TCR clusters tended to co-occur.

The receptor was derived from a woman aged 18-29 years in good health and CMV-seropositive. Sequencing was performed on PBMCs.

Here the CDR3 reads CASSLNRIDEQYF. CDR3 in DNA: TGTGCCAGCAGTTTAAACAGGATCGACGAGCAGTACTTC. The rearrangement links TRBV27 to TRBJ2-7, with D perhaps matching TRBD1 (5 bases). The CDR3 covers 13 residues. In germline, CDR1 is MNHEY, CDR2 SMNVEV (reference sequence). Trimming pared 2 bases from V and 5 bases from J, leaving 10 bases between.